The present TCR beta chain was sequenced within a study of OX40 agonist ivuxolimab in advanced cancers. With regard to this clone: What it binds is unknown.

The J segment lost 0 bases and the V segment lost 6 bases, leaving 16 bases of the junction unmatched. From germline, CDR1 is SNHLY and CDR2 FYNNEI. The CDR3 is made up of 19 amino acids. Data came from immunoSEQ multiplex PCR; TCRdb stores just in-frame clones and leaves some out. The sample gives more than 80,000 clones, about 89% of which show up once; around 1.5% is in the top ten. Study-level findings and limits: Among the nonresponders, some also had low normalized T-cell clonal expansion.

The chain combines TRBV2 with TRBJ2-1, with 8 bases aligning to TRBD2. This specimen was CD4+ or CD8+ T cells sorted from blood, taken in a trial of the OX40 agonist ivuxolimab. This clonotype was obtained from an adult with an advanced solid tumor such as melanoma, head and neck, liver or kidney cancer. The DNA of the CDR3 is TGTGCCAGCAGCAGACTTGTGTTAGCGGGACGCGCCTCCTACAATGAGCAGTTCTTC. Its protein product is CASSRLVLAGRASYNEQFF.